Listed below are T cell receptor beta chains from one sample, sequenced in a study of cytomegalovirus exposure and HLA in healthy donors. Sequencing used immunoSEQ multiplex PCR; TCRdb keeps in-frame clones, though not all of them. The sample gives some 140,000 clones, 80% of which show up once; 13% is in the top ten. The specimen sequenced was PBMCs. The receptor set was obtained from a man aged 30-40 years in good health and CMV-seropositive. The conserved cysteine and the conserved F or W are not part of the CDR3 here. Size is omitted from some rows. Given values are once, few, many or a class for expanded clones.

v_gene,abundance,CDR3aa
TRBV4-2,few,ASSQELAGGRTQY
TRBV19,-,ASRRTGPLLTDTQY
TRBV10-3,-,AISENSNEQF
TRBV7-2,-,ASSSRGLGPETQY
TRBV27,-,ASSLSDRGGGSYEQY
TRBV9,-,ASSGKQGGVEKLF
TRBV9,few,ASSVQGALSYNEQF
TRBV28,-,ASSALQVGDQPQH
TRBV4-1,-,ASSQGQGAYEQY
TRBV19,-,ASSIAGLDTEAF
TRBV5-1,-,ASSLRDRIQETQY
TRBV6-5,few,ASSWASYNEQF
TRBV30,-,ASTKTSSGANVLT
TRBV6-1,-,ASRALYYYEQY
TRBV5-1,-,ASSLGLAGWSYEQY
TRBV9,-,ASSVAEGRNIQY
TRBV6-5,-,ASSYGAGGTGELF
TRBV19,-,ASSSQLDTYEQY
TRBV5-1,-,ASRIGTDMQY
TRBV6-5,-,ASSYSSYRTAF
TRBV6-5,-,ASSQGARSTEAF
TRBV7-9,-,ASSPRGGSYGYT
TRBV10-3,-,AISESEGYPPQTQY
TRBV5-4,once,ASSLYPTTGVGPYEQY
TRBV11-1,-,ASSLSPAYNEQF
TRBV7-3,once,ASSSGGSYNEQF
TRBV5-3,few,ARSPHDTALMI
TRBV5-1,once,ASSFSGSSYEQY
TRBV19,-,ASSIEQQNQPQH
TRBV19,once,ASSIGGDGTEAF
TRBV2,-,AKGDRGFYNEQF
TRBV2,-,ASSFPYDPGTVLNEQF
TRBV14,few,ASSQLRETQY
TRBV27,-,ASSRGGHYEQY
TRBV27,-,ASKGEGRYTGELF
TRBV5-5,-,ASSFRQGGETQY
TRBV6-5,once,ASSPGGRVGETQY
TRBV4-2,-,ASSQDRGGEAF
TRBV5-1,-,ASSQGTGRNIQY
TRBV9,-,ASSVAGTGAYNEQF
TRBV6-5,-,ASSSLIGPGGTQY
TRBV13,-,ASSTDSTHSYEQY
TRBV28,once,ASRPLVQETQY
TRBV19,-,ASSRTRDRESEQY
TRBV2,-,ASSSGTANEQF
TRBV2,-,ASRRTGASTYNEQF
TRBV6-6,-,ASSYKEGRRERQY
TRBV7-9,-,ASSLATARKLF
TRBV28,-,ASSLARDTSTDTQY
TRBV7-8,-,ASSQSGQAYEQY
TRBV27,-,ASSPHNRGYEQY
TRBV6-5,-,ASSEAYYEQY
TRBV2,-,ASSSRQGSGANVLT
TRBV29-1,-,SVEGTGIYEQY
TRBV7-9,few,ASSPTSGPYNEQF
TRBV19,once,ASSIRGDTGYSNQPQH
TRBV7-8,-,ASSPGGGDTEAF
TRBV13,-,ASSLGLEDSPLH
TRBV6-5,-,ASSPGQGVNQPQH
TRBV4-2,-,ASSQVSGGVYNEQF